The 8 T cell receptor beta chains in this list originate from one sample, sequenced in a study of blood T cell repertoires in COVID-19. The method was immunoSEQ multiplex PCR; TCRdb's version includes in-frame clones alone and lacks a portion of them. The sample lists some 130,000 clones; 75% to 90% were seen once. The sample comprised peripheral blood. The receptors come from a man aged 55 to 69 with active or convalescent COVID-19.

The J gene is TRBJ2-1, the V gene TRBV4-3, with 9 bases identical to TRBD1. Germline CDR1 LGHNA, CDR2 YSLEER. The junction had 6 bases not matched to a gene; V was cut back by 0 bases and J by 15 bases. The CDR3 extends over 13 amino acids. The CDR3 DNA follows: TGCGCCAGCAGCCAAGATCCCGGACAGGGGACGTTCTTC. Translating gives CASSQDPGQGTFF.

The chain is built from TRBV24-1 and TRBJ2-1; 8 nucleotides line up with TRBD2. Germline assignment: CDR1 KGHDR and CDR2 SFDVKD. This CDR3 has 13 residues. Trimming removed 9 bases from V and 8 bases from J; junction bases left unmatched: 8. The CDR3 bases are TGTGCCACCCGGGGGGGGGATAGCGATGAGCAGTTCTTC. Translated, it gives CATRGGDSDEQFF.

The chain joins TRBV10-3 to TRBJ1-5; 9 bases agree with TRBD1. With V trimmed by 8 bases and J by 3 bases, 2 bases remained unmatched. The CDR3 has 13 residues. The germline V gene has CDR1 ENHRY and CDR2 SYGVKD. The CDR3 loop is CAIGQGNNQPQHF. For the CDR3, the DNA is TGTGCCATCGGACAGGGGAACAATCAGCCCCAGCATTTT.

This chain joins TRBV28 and TRBJ1-5; tentative D call: TRBD1 (5 bases). The CDR3 runs 15 residues. V lost 4 bases and J lost 7, with 17 bases in between. Germline-derived CDR1 and CDR2 are MDHEN and SYDVKM. The CDR3 DNA is TGTGCCAGCAGTTCCTCGGGGGGGAGGGGACAGCCCCAGCATTTT. Translating gives CASSSSGGRGQPQHF. Complete variable domain (other parts from reference TRBV28 and TRBJ1-5): DVKVTQSSRYLVKRTGEKVFLECVQDMDHENMFWYRQDPGLGLRLIYFSYDVKMKEKGDIPEGYSVSREKKERFSLILESASTNQTSMYLCASSSSGGRGQPQHFGDGTRLSIL.

The chain recombines TRBV5-1 with TRBJ2-2, with unresolved D. The CDR3 spans 15 residues. In germline, CDR1 is SGHRS, CDR2 YFSETQ. V lost 0 bases and J lost 0, with 6 bases in between. The CDR3 sequence is CASSLDTANTGELFF. The CDR3 DNA reads TGCGCCAGCAGCTTGGACACCGCGAACACCGGGGAGCTGTTTTTT.

The chain joins TRBV7-2 to TRBJ1-4, with D possibly being TRBD1 (5 bases). The CDR3 has 14 residues. With 5 bases removed from V and 7 bases from J, the gap between germline ends came to 14 bases. Germline V gives CDR1 SGHTA, CDR2 FQGNSA. The CDR3 DNA sequence: TGTGCCAGCAGCGTTGGCGGGGGAGGTGAAAAACTGTTTTTT. Encoded protein: CASSVGGGGEKLFF. Filled out from reference TRBV7-2 and TRBJ1-4, the complete variable domain reads GAGVSQSPSNKVTEKGKDVELRCDPISGHTALYWYRQSLGQGLEFLIYFQGNSAPDKSGLPSDRFSAERTGGSVSTLTIQRTQQEDSAVYLCASSVGGGGEKLFFGSGTQLSVL.

The chain carries TRBV28 and TRBJ2-3, with D tentatively TRBD1 (7 bases). The ends were cut back, 3 bases at V and 5 bases at J, with 21 bases in the middle. This CDR3 is 17 amino acids long. Per germline, CDR1 MDHEN and CDR2 SYDVKM. CDR3 nucleotides: TGTGCCAGCAGTTTTCCCGACAGGGCGGAGGGGTTAGATACGCAGTATTTT. It yields the protein CASSFPDRAEGLDTQYF.

This chain connects TRBV9 to TRBJ2-3; 11 bases are a match to TRBD2. The CDR3 has 17 amino acids. V was clipped by 3 bases and J by 7 bases; unmatched bases: 13. Germline V lookup: CDR1 SGDLS, CDR2 YYNGEE. This CDR3 reads CASSEGLAETFGYTQYF. CDR3 DNA sequence: TGTGCCAGCAGCGAGGGACTAGCGGAGACTTTCGGGTATACGCAGTATTTT.